A single sample is the source of the 12 T cell receptor beta chains below, sequenced in a study of response to subunit inactivated influenza vaccine. TCRdb reprocessed the RT-PCR reads with MiXCR, giving one entry per CDR3 protein. The sample contains about 540,000 distinct CDR3 sequences, around 25% of which appear only once. These records were also assigned to another study, of T cells expressing NK-cell markers. That report adds: Scientists made TCR beta cDNA using 5'RACE template switching with UMIs.

Sequenced here: CD4+ T cells sorted from PBMCs, sampled 11 to 12 days after vaccination. Receptors were obtained from a man over 45 who received an inactivated influenza vaccine.

The chain combines TRBV9 with TRBJ2-1, with D perhaps matching TRBD2 (6 bases). Germline loops: CDR1 SGDLS, CDR2 YYNGEE. The length of the CDR3 is 13 residues. V lost 0 bases, J lost 13 bases, and 14 bases lay in between. The CDR3 spells CASSVGERAGQFF. The CDR3 nucleotides read TGTGCCAGCAGCGTAGGGGAGCGGGCCGGTCAGTTCTTC.

There are a few counts of this clonotype. The rearrangement links TRBV6-5 to TRBJ1-2; 8 bases match TRBD1. From germline, CDR1 is MNHEY and CDR2 SVGAGI. The V gene end was trimmed by 3 bases and the J gene end by 0 bases; junction bases not matched to a gene: 3. The CDR3 is 15 residues long. CDR3 residues: CASSYLGQANYGYTF. The CDR3 DNA reads as TGTGCCAGCAGTTATTTGGGACAGGCTAACTATGGCTACACCTTC.

This clonotype turned up a few times. The chain recombines TRBV5-6 with TRBJ1-6; D uncertain. This CDR3 contains 14 residues. With 4 bases removed from V and 10 bases from J, the gap between germline ends came to 15 bases. Per the germline V gene, CDR1 is SGHDT and CDR2 is YYEEEE. CDR3 nucleotides: TGTGCCAGCAGCACTTTCGGCAGTTTGTCACCCCTCCACTTT. Residues: CASSTFGSLSPLHF.

This clonotype was counted ten times or more. This chain joins TRBV5-1 and TRBJ2-5; maybe TRBD2 (6 bases). This CDR3 comprises 15 residues. The V gene lost 0 bases and the J gene lost 2 bases, with 11 bases spanning the gap. CDR1 and CDR2 (germline): SGHRS, YFSETQ. The CDR3 bases are TGCGCCAGCAGCTTGGGGACTACCCTGCAAGAGACCCAGTACTTC. This translates into CASSLGTTLQETQYF.

This clonotype has a handful of counts. The rearrangement links TRBV3-1 to TRBJ2-1, with D possibly TRBD2 on 6 matching bases. Trimming took 1 base from V and 0 from J, leaving 10 bases between them. The CDR3 is 16 amino acids. Germline assignment: CDR1 LGHDT and CDR2 YNNKEL (reference sequence). The CDR3 DNA sequence: TGTGCCAGCAGCCAAGTTCTAGCGCCCTCCTACAATGAGCAGTTCTTC. This codes for CASSQVLAPSYNEQFF.

This chain links TRBV3-1 with TRBJ2-1, with D possibly called TRBD1 or TRBD2 (5 bases each). CDR1 LGHDT and CDR2 YNNKEL come from the germline V gene (reference sequence). V lost 3 bases, J lost 5 bases, and 11 bases lay in between. This CDR3 has 14 residues. The CDR3 is CASSHGTINNEQFF. CDR3 nucleotides: TGTGCCAGCAGCCACGGGACCATCAACAATGAGCAGTTCTTC.

Remarks on this clonotype: A read error may explain this, as a much larger clone is one base away. V usage is TRBV2 and J usage is TRBJ2-1; 7 positions agree with TRBD1. Trimming at V came to 7 bases and at J to 8 bases, leaving 8 bases not matched to a gene. The germline V gene encodes CDR1 SNHLY and CDR2 FYNNEI. The CDR3 is 13 residues long. The CDR3 DNA sequence: TGTGCCAGCAAAGACACAGGGGTCCATGAGCAGTTCTTC. It is translated as CASKDTGVHEQFF.

This clonotype came up a few times. The chain carries TRBV12-3 or TRBV12-4 and TRBJ1-5; D unresolved. The CDR3 consists of 13 residues. Trimming pared 6 bases from V and 9 bases from J, leaving 15 bases between. The CDR3 loop reads CASSASQRGPQHF. The DNA for the CDR3 is TGTGCCAGCAGCGCCTCCCAGCGTGGGCCCCAGCATTTT.

V and J are TRBV20-1 and TRBJ2-7; 11 bases agree with TRBD2. CDR3 length equals 15 residues. Germline CDR1 DFQATT, CDR2 SNEGSKA (reference sequence). After removal of 5 bases from V and 1 base from J, the junction contained 7 bases not matched to a gene. The CDR3 DNA reads TGCAGTGCTTTTCCCATAGCGGGGGGGTCCTACGAGCAGTACTTC. Amino acids: CSAFPIAGGSYEQYF.

This chain links TRBV6-1 with TRBJ2-5; TRBD2 matches at 13 bases. This CDR3 has 18 amino acids. In germline, CDR1 is MNHNS, CDR2 SASEGT. J lost 0 bases, V lost 4 bases, and 8 bases had no gene match. CDR3 residues: CASSGSGLAGLYQETQYF. The DNA of the CDR3 is TGTGCCAGCAGTGGTTCGGGACTAGCGGGGTTGTACCAAGAGACCCAGTACTTC.

The gene calls are TRBV3-1 and TRBJ1-6; D possibly corresponds to TRBD1 (5 bases). Germline lookup yields CDR1 LGHDT and CDR2 YNNKEL (reference sequence). There are 15 residues in the CDR3. V gave up 2 bases and J gave up 5 bases, with 10 bases separating them. CDR3 DNA sequence: TGTGCCAGCAGCCAAACAGGAGGCAATAATTCACCCCTCCACTTT. It yields the protein CASSQTGGNNSPLHF.

This clonotype occurred once. CDR3 loop: CASSTPYRDIKTQYF. The CDR3 DNA is TGTGCCAGCAGCACGCCCTACAGGGATATCAAGACCCAGTACTTC. The chain links TRBV11-2 to TRBJ2-5, with D possibly being TRBD1 (6 bases). Trimming took 5 bases from V and 6 from J, leaving 19 bases between them. The CDR3 has 15 residues. Germline CDR1 and CDR2: SGHAT and FQNNGV.